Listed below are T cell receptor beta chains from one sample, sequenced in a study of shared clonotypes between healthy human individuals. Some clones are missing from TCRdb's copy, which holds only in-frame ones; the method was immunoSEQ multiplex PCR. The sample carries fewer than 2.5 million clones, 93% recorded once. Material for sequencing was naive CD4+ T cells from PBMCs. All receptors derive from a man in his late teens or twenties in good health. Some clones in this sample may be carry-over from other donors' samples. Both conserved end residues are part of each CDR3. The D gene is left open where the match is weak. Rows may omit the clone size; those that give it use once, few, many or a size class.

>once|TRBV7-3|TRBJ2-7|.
CASSLSPGAYEQYF
TGTGCCAGCAGCTTAAGCCCAGGGGCCTACGAGCAGTACTTC
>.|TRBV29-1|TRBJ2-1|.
CSVEYGAQSKFF
TGCAGCGTTGAATACGGGGCTCAGTCGAAGTTCTTC
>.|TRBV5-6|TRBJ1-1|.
CASSLAGVPWTEAFF
TGTGCCAGCAGCTTGGCCGGAGTCCCGTGGACTGAAGCTTTCTTT
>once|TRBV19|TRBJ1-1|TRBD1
CASSRGTGGRNTEAFF
TGTGCCAGTAGTAGAGGGACAGGGGGCAGGAATACTGAAGCTTTCTTT
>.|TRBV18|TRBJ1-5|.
CASSPDRRGQPQHF
TGTGCCAGCTCACCCGACAGGAGAGGTCAGCCCCAGCATTTT
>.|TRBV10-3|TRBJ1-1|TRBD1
CAIGGGGAGTEAFF
TGTGCCATCGGGGGAGGGGGCGCGGGAACTGAAGCTTTCTTT
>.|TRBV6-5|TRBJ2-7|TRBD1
CASVGTGGFYEQYF
TGTGCCAGCGTTGGGACAGGGGGATTCTACGAGCAGTACTTC
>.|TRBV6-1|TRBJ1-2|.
CASSRGPGYGYTF
TGTGCCAGCAGCAGGGGCCCTGGCTATGGCTACACCTTC
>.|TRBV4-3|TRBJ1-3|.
CASSQEKEGPTGNTIYF
TGCGCCAGCAGCCAAGAGAAAGAAGGGCCCACTGGAAACACCATATATTTT
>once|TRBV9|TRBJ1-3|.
CASSVAFLSSGNTIYF
TGTGCCAGCAGCGTAGCATTCCTATCCTCTGGAAACACCATATATTTT
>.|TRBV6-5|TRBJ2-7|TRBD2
CASSWTSIYEQYF
TGTGCCAGCAGTTGGACTAGCATCTACGAGCAGTACTTC
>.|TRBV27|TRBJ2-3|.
CASRGGRITDTQYF
TGTGCCAGCAGGGGGGGGCGGATCACAGATACGCAGTATTTT
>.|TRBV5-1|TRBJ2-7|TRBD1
CASSFGQGFYEQYF
TGCGCCAGCAGCTTTGGACAGGGGTTCTACGAGCAGTACTTC
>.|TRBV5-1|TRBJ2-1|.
CASRRNTGEEFF
TGCGCCAGCCGACGTAACACAGGGGAGGAGTTCTTC
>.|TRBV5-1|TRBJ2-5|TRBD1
CASSFSQGPETQYF
TGCGCCAGCAGCTTTTCACAGGGGCCTGAGACCCAGTACTTC
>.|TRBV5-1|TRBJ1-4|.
CARVGEADEKLFF
TGCGCCCGCGTTGGGGAGGCCGATGAAAAACTGTTTTTT
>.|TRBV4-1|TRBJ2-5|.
CASSQIVRETQYF
TGCGCCAGCAGCCAGATAGTACGAGAGACCCAGTACTTC
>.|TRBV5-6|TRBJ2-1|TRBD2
CASSQGLAASHNEQFF
TGTGCCAGCAGCCAAGGACTAGCAGCAAGCCACAATGAGCAGTTCTTC
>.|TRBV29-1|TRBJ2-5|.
CSVGWAVREETQYF
TGCAGCGTGGGGTGGGCAGTCCGTGAGGAGACCCAGTACTTC